This paragraph reports one T cell receptor (beta chain). Ten or more counts support this clonotype. The antigen it binds to is not known. Per-base quality was not reported, and no clone a single base away is much larger than it. This specimen comes from a study of T-cell reconstitution after alpha-beta-depleted transplantation in children (TCRdb year 2016). At the level of the whole study: Using TCR repertoire profiling, the study quantitatively followed how T-cell immune reconstitution unfolded in children after TCRalphabeta/CD19-depleted allogeneic hematopoietic cell transplantation.

Libraries were prepared through PCR. Sequenced using an Illumina HiSeq 2500. Molecular barcoding was employed in the preparation of TCR libraries, with unique molecular identifiers being used to normalize TCRbeta repertoire quantification. In-frame beta chains were kept once TCRdb had trimmed the public reads at Q25 with fastp and called clones with MiXCR. Rows with one shared CDR3 protein collapse into an entry with the most common genes and DNA. Across this sample there are about 610,000 distinct CDR3 sequences, with roughly a tenth seen only once. Less than 4.5% of the sample comes from the top ten. CDR1 and CDR2 were assigned from the germline V gene as SNHLY and FYNNEI. V is cut by 7 bases and J by 0 bases, and the space between the germline ends is 16 bases. There are 16 amino acids in the CDR3, from cysteine to phenylalanine inclusive. The only DNA kept is the CDR3, 48 bases in frame from the first base.

The sequence was obtained from a human donor who donated a stem cell graft to a child with acute myeloid leukemia. The sequence is built from TRBV2 and TRBJ2-4, with no reliable assignment of the D segment. The specimen was PBMCs from the stem cell graft donor, collected from the stem cell graft. The CDR3 protein is CASMSGRTLAKNIQYF. The DNA sequence reads TGTGCCAGCATGTCGGGCAGAACCTTAGCCAAAAACATTCAGTACTTC. With all but the CDR3 taken from the reference TRBV2 and TRBJ2-4 genes, the full variable domain is: EPEVTQTPSHQVTQMGQEVILRCVPISNHLYFYWYRQILGQKVEFLVSFYNNEISEKSEIFDDQFSVERPDGSNFTLKIRSTKLEDSAMYFCASMSGRTLAKNIQYFGAGTRLSVL.